This T cell receptor beta chain was sequenced in a study of T cell repertoires in cytomegalovirus infection. The wider study: CMV infection together with matching HLA type was indicated by public TCR beta signatures. Study-level findings and limits: The cumulative frequency of public TCR beta families identified carriers of CMV plus the relevant HLA. Across the ex vivo response, the dominant clonotypes were HLA-C-restricted CMV-specific TCR beta clonotypes.

Germline V gene lookup returns CDR1 SGHTA and CDR2 FQGNSA. Trimming cost V 6 bases and J 6 bases, with 20 bases left between them. The CDR3 loop spans 15 amino acids. With respect to this clonotype: Its antigen is unidentified. The CDR3 does not close with the conserved phenylalanine or tryptophan, likely indicating a read error.

TCRdb re-analysed the reads in MiXCR, keeping a single row per CDR3 protein. The table includes 350,000 to 500,000 distinct CDR3 sequences, under 40% detected once. The sequenced sample consisted of PBMCs. The TCR originated in a human donor in good health (CMV status not recorded). Some clones in this sample may be carry-over from other donors' samples. The J gene is TRBJ1-1, the V gene TRBV7-2; possible D gene TRBD1, 6 bases. Written as DNA, the CDR3 is TGTGCCAGCAGAATCAGACAGGATTTTAACCCTGAAGCTTTCTTG. Translated: CASRIRQDFNPEAFL.